The T cell receptor beta chain described here comes from a study of cytomegalovirus exposure and HLA in healthy donors. Across the whole study: Earlier results showed some 120 million unique TCR beta sequences derived from about 179 million T cells. In an early release, HLA-typed donors contributed some 80 million unique TCR sequences.

PCR used 60 Vbeta primers and 13 Jbeta primers. Only in-frame clones appear in the TCRdb table, and some are missing; sequencing was by immunoSEQ multiplex PCR. Of about 98,000 clones in the sample, around 77% are singletons; the top ten hold around 9.6%. The germline V gene encodes CDR1 MNHEY and CDR2 SMNVEV (reference sequence). Trimming removed 5 bases from V and 2 bases from J, with 13 bases in between. CDR3 length equals 15 residues. The sequence was collected from a male donor in good health and CMV-seropositive. J is TRBJ1-5 and V is TRBV27; D may be TRBD1 (5 bases). Sequenced sample: PBMCs. The CDR3 DNA is TGTGCCAGCAGTCCAAGACAGAGACGCAATCAGCCCCAGCATTTT. Amino acids: CASSPRQRRNQPQHF.